Shown below are 25 T cell receptor beta chains from a single sample sequenced in a study of blood T cell repertoires in COVID-19. The protocol was immunoSEQ multiplex PCR, while the TCRdb copy is restricted to in-frame clones and leaves out a portion. The top ten clones hold 20% to 25% of a sample with 150,000 to 200,000 clones, about 88% of them seen once. The sample was PBMCs or T cells enriched from blood (not recorded which). These receptors originate from a woman aged 40 to 50 in a cohort exposed to, infected with or recovered from COVID-19 (not recorded which).

The chain recombines TRBV6-5 with TRBJ1-2; 7 bases line up with TRBD1. Germline V CDR1 and CDR2: MNHEY, SVGAGI. The CDR3 spans 14 residues. With V trimmed by 0 bases and J by 4 bases, 2 bases remained unmatched. The CDR3 bases are TGTGCCAGCAGTTACTCAAGGGACAGCTATGGCTACACCTTC. The encoded protein is CASSYSRDSYGYTF.

The J gene is TRBJ1-5, the V gene TRBV13; D is ambiguous. Germline CDR1 and CDR2: PRHDT and FYEKMQ (reference sequence). Trimming took off 5 bases at V and 5 bases at J, with 10 bases between the two ends. The CDR3 has 13 residues. The CDR3 reads CASSAGRDQPQHF. CDR3 in DNA: TGTGCCAGCAGCGCTGGGCGCGATCAGCCCCAGCATTTT.

This rearrangement joins TRBV2 to TRBJ1-1; 7 bases are a match to TRBD1. J lost 1 base, V lost 5 bases, and 4 bases had no gene match. CDR1 is SNHLY, CDR2 FYNNEI, per germline. CDR3 length: 14 residues. CDR3 DNA: TGTGCCAGCAGTTACAGGGGCACGAACACTGAAGCTTTCTTT. Its protein is CASSYRGTNTEAFF. Full variable domain (rest looked up from reference TRBV2 and TRBJ1-1): EPEVTQTPSHQVTQMGQEVILRCVPISNHLYFYWYRQILGQKVEFLVSFYNNEISEKSEIFDDQFSVERPDGSNFTLKIRSTKLEDSAMYFCASSYRGTNTEAFFGQGTRLTVV.

This clone has just one count. The chain combines TRBV13 with TRBJ1-5, with D perhaps matching TRBD1 (5 bases). V was shortened by 5 bases and J by 5 bases, with 19 bases between the two germline ends. The CDR3 runs to 16 residues. Germline CDR1 PRHDT, CDR2 FYEKMQ (reference sequence). The CDR3 DNA is TGTGCCAGCAGCCGCCGAGAAGGGGACTCTTATCAGCCCCAGCATTTT. Its protein product is CASSRREGDSYQPQHF.

V usage is TRBV5-1 and J usage is TRBJ1-4; maybe TRBD1 (6 bases). The CDR3 spans 15 residues. Per the germline V gene, CDR1 is SGHRS and CDR2 is YFSETQ. The V and J ends lost 0 bases and 7 bases respectively, with 13 bases between them. CDR3 region: CASSLGGGVGEKLFF. CDR3 nucleotides: TGCGCCAGCAGCTTGGGAGGGGGAGTCGGTGAAAAACTGTTTTTT.

This clone came up once. J is TRBJ1-5 and V is TRBV7-2, with 8 bases that match TRBD1. J gave up 0 bases and V 5 bases, and 12 bases lay outside the gene matches. CDR1 is SGHTA and CDR2 is FQGNSA in the germline V gene. The CDR3 extends over 18 amino acids. The CDR3 sequence is CASSPRDRTLYSNQPQHF. The CDR3 DNA follows: TGTGCCAGCAGCCCCCGGGACAGGACTTTGTATAGCAATCAGCCCCAGCATTTT.

V is TRBV18 and J is TRBJ1-1, with 9 bases aligning to TRBD1. The J segment lost 4 bases and the V segment lost 3 bases, leaving 3 bases of the junction unmatched. From germline, CDR1 is KGHSH and CDR2 LQKENI. The CDR3 has 14 residues. DNA of the CDR3: TGTGCCAGCTCACCGGGACAGGGTGTCACTGAAGCTTTCTTT. It encodes CASSPGQGVTEAFF.

Sample share makes this clone medium-sized. The chain employs TRBV3-1 (or the pseudogene TRBV3-2) and TRBJ1-2; 9 nucleotides agree with TRBD1. Germline CDR1 reads LGHDT; CDR2 reads YNNKEL (reference sequence). The V segment lost 4 bases and the J segment 8 bases; nucleotides outside the gene matches: 8. CDR3 length: 14 amino acids. CDR3 in DNA: TGTGCCAGCAGCCGCCCGGACAGGGGTGGGGGCTACACCTTC. Protein sequence: CASSRPDRGGGYTF.

This clone was counted once. The chain links TRBV7-2 to TRBJ1-6; possible D gene TRBD1, 5 bases. V was shortened by 5 bases and J by 7 bases, with 9 bases between the two germline ends. Per germline, CDR1 SGHTA and CDR2 FQGNSA. The CDR3 sequence is 13 residues long. CDR3 bases: TGTGCCAGCAGCCCGGGGGGAAATTCACCCCTCCACTTT. It specifies CASSPGGNSPLHF.

The chain recombines TRBV5-1 with TRBJ1-6; tentative D call: TRBD1 (5 bases). The CDR3 consists of 16 residues. Germline V CDR1 and CDR2: SGHRS, YFSETQ. The V gene lost 0 bases and the J gene lost 9 bases, with 16 bases spanning the gap. CDR3 nucleotide sequence: TGCGCCAGCAGCTTGGAGGCGGCCCAGGGAGGTTCACCCCTCCACTTT. The encoded protein is CASSLEAAQGGSPLHF. Complete variable domain (other parts from reference TRBV5-1 and TRBJ1-6): KAGVTQTPRYLIKTRGQQVTLSCSPISGHRSVSWYQQTPGQGLQFLFEYFSETQRNKGNFPGRFSGRQFSNSRSEMNVSTLELGDSALYLCASSLEAAQGGSPLHFGNGTRLTVT.

The chain uses TRBV7-2 and TRBJ2-2, with 9 bases that match TRBD1. Unmatched junction bases numbered 7, after V lost 0 bases and J lost 5 bases. This CDR3 has 17 residues. The germline CDR1 and CDR2 sequences are SGHTA and FQGNSA. The CDR3 nucleotides read TGTGCCAGCAGCTTAGCCGCTGGGACAGGGTTGACCGGGGAGCTGTTTTTT. Translation: CASSLAAGTGLTGELFF.

The genes are TRBV6-6 and TRBJ2-5, with TRBD2 matching 10 bases. Germline V gene data show CDR1 as MNHNY and CDR2 as SVGAGI (reference sequence). The junction had 6 bases not matched to a gene; V was cut back by 2 bases and J by 3 bases. The CDR3 is made up of 16 amino acids. The CDR3 loop reads CASSYPSGRAEETQYF. The CDR3 DNA sequence: TGTGCCAGCAGTTACCCCAGCGGGAGGGCCGAAGAGACCCAGTACTTC.

The chain combines TRBV5-1 with TRBJ1-1; D is unresolved. CDR1 is SGHRS and CDR2 is YFSETQ in the germline V gene. The CDR3 has 15 residues. Trimming pared 2 bases from V and 5 bases from J, leaving 16 bases between. The CDR3 is CASSLSGPPGTEAFF. The CDR3 coding sequence is TGCGCCAGCAGCTTATCCGGACCCCCGGGGACTGAAGCTTTCTTT.

The chain carries TRBV10-3 and TRBJ1-2, with 7 bases aligning to TRBD1. Germline V gene lookup returns CDR1 ENHRY and CDR2 SYGVKD. With 7 bases clipped from V and 2 bases from J, the junction kept 10 bases outside the gene matches. This CDR3 has 15 amino acids. CDR3 protein: CAITTLQGGNYGYTF. The DNA of the CDR3 is TGTGCCATCACCACACTCCAGGGGGGAAACTATGGCTACACCTTC.

The V gene is TRBV12-3 or TRBV12-4, the J gene TRBJ1-5, with TRBD1 as a possible D gene (6 bases). The CDR3 extends over 12 amino acids. The germline V and J ends were trimmed by 3 bases and 12 bases, with 12 bases remaining between them. The CDR3 reads CASSLGALDQHF. The CDR3 bases are TGTGCCAGCAGTTTGGGGGCCCTCGACCAGCATTTT.

This clone was counted a few times. The rearrangement joins TRBV6-6 to TRBJ1-5; 7 bases line up with TRBD1. CDR1 is MNHNY, CDR2 SVGAGI, per germline (reference sequence). The trim removed 5 bases at V and 5 bases at J, leaving 18 bases unmatched. The CDR3 sequence is 18 residues long. CDR3 in amino acids: CASSRRGTEFAFDQPQHF. The CDR3 region has the DNA TGTGCCAGCAGTCGGAGGGGGACAGAATTCGCATTCGATCAGCCCCAGCATTTT.

J is TRBJ1-2 and V is TRBV5-6, with 8 bases identical to TRBD1. Germline loops: CDR1 SGHDT, CDR2 YYEEEE. V lost 4 bases and J lost 2; bases outside the gene matches: 7. This CDR3 has 15 amino acids. As DNA, the CDR3 is TGTGCCAGCAGCACTGGACAGGGCTTAAACTATGGCTACACCTTC. Translation gives CASSTGQGLNYGYTF.

This chain connects TRBV28 to TRBJ2-7; D is possibly TRBD2 (5 bases). Trimming removed 11 bases at V and 6 bases at J, with 14 bases between. CDR1 MDHEN and CDR2 SYDVKM come from the germline V gene. The CDR3 runs to 11 residues. For the CDR3, the DNA is TGTGCCGGCGGGCCCCATGGCGAGCAGTACTTC. Amino acids: CAGGPHGEQYF.

The chain joins TRBV21-1 to TRBJ2-1; the table's D call of TRBD1 was not tested on the DNA. TRBV21-1 is annotated as a pseudogene. CDR3 length: 15 residues. The CDR3 DNA reads TGTGCCAGCAGCATAACGGGACAGCAAAACAATGAGCAGTTCTTC. It encodes CASSITGQQNNEQFF.

This chain connects TRBV11-2 to TRBJ1-2; D is unresolved. The CDR3 extends over 14 amino acids. Germline V CDR1 and CDR2: SGHAT, FQNNGV. Trimming pared 5 bases from V and 2 bases from J, leaving 12 bases between. The CDR3 DNA reads TGTGCCAGCAGCCATACCAAGCGCAACTATGGCTACACCTTC. Amino acid sequence: CASSHTKRNYGYTF. Looking up the rest from reference TRBV11-2 and TRBJ1-2 gives the full variable domain: EAGVAQSPRYKIIEKRQSVAFWCNPISGHATLYWYQQILGQGPKLLIQFQNNGVVDDSQLPKDRFSAERLKGVDSTLKIQPAKLEDSAVYLCASSHTKRNYGYTFGSGTRLTVV.

The rearrangement links TRBV12-5 to TRBJ2-7; D is undetermined. Trimming took 2 bases from V and 4 from J, leaving 6 bases between them. Germline CDR1 LGHNT, CDR2 FRNRAP. The CDR3 is 12 residues long. The CDR3 loop is CASGLNTYEQYF. As DNA, the CDR3 is TGTGCTAGTGGTTTGAATACTTACGAGCAGTACTTC.

The chain employs TRBV7-8 and TRBJ2-1; no firm D call. Germline V CDR1 and CDR2: SGHVS, FQNEAQ. This CDR3 contains 11 residues. V was pared by 2 bases and J by 15 bases, with 11 bases between. CDR3 in DNA: TGTGCCAGCAGCTTAATACAGCCTTTGTTCTTC. Protein sequence: CASSLIQPLFF.

The chain is built from TRBV7-9 and TRBJ2-5, with 9 bases that match TRBD1. The CDR3 length is 15 residues. CDR1 is SEHNR and CDR2 is FQNEAQ in the germline V gene (reference sequence). V lost 8 bases and J lost 5; bases outside the gene matches: 12. The CDR3 DNA reads as TGTGCCAGCGGTAGTACAGGGGGCCAGGGGGAGACCCAGTACTTC. It is translated as CASGSTGGQGETQYF.

This sequence joins TRBV18 and TRBJ1-6, with TRBD1 identical over 8 bases. CDR3 length: 15 residues. The J segment lost 9 bases and the V segment lost 3 bases, leaving 7 bases of the junction unmatched. Germline loops: CDR1 KGHSH, CDR2 LQKENI. As DNA, the CDR3 is TGTGCCAGCTCACCCGGACAGGGTAGGAGTTCACCCCTCCACTTT. This gives the protein CASSPGQGRSSPLHF.

The J gene is TRBJ2-7, the V gene TRBV28; 9 positions agree with TRBD2. Per germline, CDR1 MDHEN and CDR2 SYDVKM. The V gene end was trimmed by 9 bases and the J gene end by 9 bases; junction bases not matched to a gene: 15. The CDR3 length is 14 residues. The CDR3 protein is CASSWSSGARGQYF. The CDR3 region has the DNA TGTGCCAGTTCTTGGTCTAGCGGGGCCCGGGGGCAGTACTTC.